These T cell receptor beta chains were read from a single sample in a study of blood T cell repertoires in COVID-19. Some clones are missing from TCRdb's copy, which holds only in-frame ones; the method was immunoSEQ multiplex PCR. The sample has 160,000 or so clones; roughly 88% are singletons. Sequenced material: PBMCs or T cells enriched from blood (not recorded which). The receptor source for this set is a woman in her forties or fifties who had recovered from COVID-19. The CDR3 runs from the conserved cysteine through the conserved F or W. D genes are given only for firm matches. Rows may omit the clone size; those that give it use once, few, many or a size class.

TRBJ1-3	18	NA	TRBV21-1	NA	CASSKNQGGVLSGNTIYF	TGTGCCAGCAGCAAAAACCAAGGGGGGGTCCTCTCTGGAAACACCATATATTTT
TRBJ2-2	17	TRBD1	TRBV19	NA	CASSIDPGTGNTGELFF	TGTGCCAGTAGTATAGATCCGGGGACAGGGAACACCGGGGAGCTGTTTTTT
TRBJ1-2	17	TRBD1	TRBV7-2	NA	CASSFRQGGGQDYGYTF	TGTGCCAGCAGCTTCAGACAGGGAGGAGGCCAGGACTATGGCTACACCTTC
TRBJ2-1	15	NA	TRBV11-3	NA	CASSLVGGVNYEQFF	TGTGCCAGCAGCTTAGTAGGGGGTGTTAACTATGAGCAGTTCTTC
TRBJ2-3	15	NA	TRBV11-2	NA	CASSLGARSTDTQYF	TGTGCCAGCAGCTTGGGGGCCAGAAGCACAGATACGCAGTATTTT
TRBJ2-7	12	NA	TRBV6-5	once	CASNRQNYEQYF	TGTGCCAGCAATAGACAGAACTACGAGCAGTACTTC
TRBJ2-1	12	NA	TRBV4-1	NA	CASSQRTQEQFF	TGCGCCAGCAGCCAAAGGACTCAAGAGCAGTTCTTC
TRBJ2-3	18	TRBD2	TRBV2	NA	CASSEWGTSGGFTDTQYF	TGTGCCAGCAGCGAATGGGGGACTAGCGGGGGGTTCACAGATACGCAGTATTTT
TRBJ2-7	12	NA	TRBV4-2	NA	CASSQDAGEQYF	TGTGCCAGCAGCCAAGACGCCGGCGAGCAGTACTTC
TRBJ1-3	14	TRBD1	TRBV19	NA	CASSPQGFGNTIYF	TGTGCCAGTAGTCCACAGGGGTTTGGAAACACCATATATTTT
TRBJ2-3	15	TRBD2	TRBV2	NA	CASSGGLAGQDTQYF	TGTGCCAGCAGTGGGGGACTAGCGGGGCAAGATACGCAGTATTTT
TRBJ1-3	16	NA	TRBV6-6	NA	CASRLEVGLSGNTIYF	TGTGCCAGCAGACTAGAGGTCGGATTATCTGGAAACACCATATATTTT
TRBJ2-7	18	TRBD2	TRBV7-2	NA	CASSLGVAGGRTSYEQYF	TGTGCCAGCAGCTTAGGGGTAGCGGGGGGCCGAACCTCCTACGAGCAGTACTTC
TRBJ1-4	13	NA	TRBV2	NA	CASRGGYNEKLFF	TGTGCCAGCCGCGGCGGATATAATGAAAAACTGTTTTTT
TRBJ2-1	13	NA	TRBV6-5	once	CASSILTGNGGFF	TGTGCCAGCAGTATCCTAACCGGGAACGGGGGGTTCTTC
TRBJ1-6	16	TRBD1	TRBV3-1/TRBV3-2	NA	CASSQETGVGNSPLHF	TGTGCCAGCAGCCAAGAGACAGGGGTAGGTAATTCACCCCTCCACTTT
TRBJ2-7	12	NA	TRBV5-4	once	CASSSDSYEQYF	TGTGCCAGCAGCTCGGACAGCTACGAGCAGTACTTC
TRBJ2-7	15	TRBD1	TRBV29-1	NA	CSAGQGLGARLGQYF	TGCAGCGCCGGACAGGGTTTGGGGGCCCGTTTAGGGCAGTACTTC
TRBJ2-4	14	NA	TRBV29-1	NA	CSVGAGLAKNIQYF	TGCAGCGTTGGGGCAGGGTTAGCCAAAAACATTCAGTACTTC
TRBJ2-3	14	TRBD1	TRBV18	NA	CASSPGTGADTQYF	TGTGCCAGCTCACCTGGGACAGGGGCAGATACGCAGTATTTT
TRBJ1-5	15	NA	TRBV12-5	NA	CASGSDSLPNQPQHF	TGTGCTAGTGGTTCGGACAGTCTCCCAAATCAGCCCCAGCATTTT
TRBJ1-1	19	TRBD1	TRBV24-1	NA	CATSDFRPDRGRVSTEAFF	TGTGCCACCAGTGATTTCCGCCCGGACAGGGGGCGCGTTAGTACTGAAGCTTTCTTT
TRBJ1-3	17	NA	TRBV3-1/TRBV3-2	NA	CASSQVGVGFSGNTIYF	TGTGCCAGCAGCCAAGTAGGGGTAGGATTCTCTGGAAACACCATATATTTT
TRBJ1-5	14	NA	TRBV5-1	once	CASSRDSSNQPQHF	TGCGCCAGCAGCCGCGACAGTAGCAATCAGCCCCAGCATTTT
TRBJ1-6	17	TRBD1	TRBV19	NA	CASSSPPGQGIGSPLHF	TGTGCCAGTAGTTCCCCTCCGGGACAGGGGATAGGTTCACCCCTCCACTTT
TRBJ2-5	18	TRBD2	TRBV7-7	NA	CASSLGVGTSGGKETQYF	TGTGCCAGCAGCCTAGGAGTGGGGACTAGCGGGGGGAAAGAGACCCAGTACTTC
TRBJ1-5	14	NA	TRBV6-5	NA	CASSEIPRRQPQHF	TGTGCCAGCAGCGAGATCCCTAGGCGTCAGCCCCAGCATTTT
TRBJ2-1	14	TRBD2	TRBV2	NA	CASWASGVGNEQFF	TGTGCCAGCTGGGCTAGCGGGGTGGGCAATGAGCAGTTCTTC
TRBJ1-6	16	NA	TRBV4-2	NA	CASKPGERSYNSPLHF	TGTGCCAGCAAGCCAGGGGAACGCTCCTATAATTCACCCCTCCACTTT
TRBJ2-7	18	TRBD2	TRBV19	NA	CASSKFSTSGALTYEQYF	TGTGCCAGCTCAAAATTCTCGACTAGCGGGGCCTTAACCTACGAGCAGTACTTC
TRBJ2-3	12	NA	TRBV6-4	NA	CASSLGTDTQYF	TGTGCCAGCAGCCTAGGAACAGATACGCAGTATTTT
TRBJ2-4	14	NA	TRBV2	NA	CASTGTRGIGIQYF	TGTGCCAGCACCGGGACGAGGGGGATTGGCATTCAGTACTTC
TRBJ2-5	16	NA	TRBV6-2/TRBV6-3	NA	CASSYTRGAFEETQYF	TGTGCCAGCAGTTACACTCGGGGGGCTTTTGAAGAGACCCAGTACTTC
TRBJ2-5	15	NA	TRBV7-9	once	CASRPPGPGVETQYF	TGTGCCAGCAGGCCACCGGGACCAGGGGTAGAGACCCAGTACTTC
TRBJ2-7	16	NA	TRBV30	NA	CAWTSSRVGIAVEQYF	TGTGCCTGGACTTCCTCCAGGGTCGGGATAGCGGTGGAGCAGTACTTC
TRBJ2-2	16	TRBD1	TRBV5-1	NA	CASSLTGTGVTGELFF	TGCGCCAGCAGCTTGACCGGGACAGGGGTCACCGGGGAGCTGTTTTTT
TRBJ2-1	15	NA	TRBV19	few	CASTPTGTTLNEQFF	TGTGCCAGTACTCCGACAGGAACGACCCTCAATGAGCAGTTCTTC
TRBJ2-3	15	NA	TRBV5-1	NA	CASSVSPIRTDTQYF	TGCGCCAGCAGCGTAAGCCCGATAAGAACAGATACGCAGTATTTT
TRBJ1-4	18	TRBD1	TRBV19	NA	CATAGSGGVRATNEKLFF	TGTGCCACCGCCGGCTCAGGGGGCGTTAGGGCAACTAATGAAAAACTGTTTTTT
TRBJ1-2	14	NA	TRBV7-6	NA	CASSLIRGEGGYTF	TGTGCCAGCAGCTTAATAAGGGGCGAAGGTGGCTACACCTTC
TRBJ1-2	14	NA	TRBV9	NA	CASSVDGTFYGYTF	TGTGCCAGCAGCGTAGATGGGACTTTCTATGGCTACACCTTC
TRBJ1-5	13	NA	TRBV6-5	few	CASSQQGNQPQHF	TGTGCCAGCAGTCAACAGGGCAATCAGCCCCAGCATTTT
TRBJ1-2	15	NA	TRBV5-1	NA	CASSLGQVRDYGYTF	TGCGCCAGCAGCTTGGGGCAGGTCAGGGACTATGGCTACACCTTC
TRBJ2-1	15	TRBD1	TRBV11-2	NA	CASSLVLPGGDEQFF	TGTGCCAGCAGCTTAGTCCTGCCAGGGGGCGATGAGCAGTTCTTC
TRBJ1-2	14	NA	TRBV6-1	NA	CASSEGVRNYGYTF	TGTGCCAGCAGTGAAGGTGTCCGTAACTATGGCTACACCTTC